These 15 T cell receptor beta chains were all obtained from the same sample, sequenced in a study of blood T cell repertoires in COVID-19. The data were produced by immunoSEQ multiplex PCR, yet TCRdb's version contains in-frame clones alone and is incomplete. The data show about 520,000 clones, roughly 85% seen once. The sample consisted of peripheral blood. These TCRs come from a human donor in a cohort sampled during active COVID-19.

V gene TRBV28 combines with J gene TRBJ1-2, with a possible D match to TRBD1 (5 bases). The germline gives CDR1 MDHEN, CDR2 SYDVKM. The CDR3 extends over 11 amino acids. Trimming pared 8 bases from V and 1 base from J, leaving 5 bases between. This CDR3 reads CASDSNYGYTF. The CDR3 DNA sequence: TGTGCCAGCGACAGTAACTATGGCTACACCTTC.

This rearrangement joins TRBV19 to TRBJ1-5, with 9 bases that match TRBD1. Germline values: CDR1 LNHDA, CDR2 SQIVND (reference sequence). The length of the CDR3 is 15 residues. Losses at the gene ends were 4 bases for V and 7 bases for J; bases not matched to a gene: 8. The CDR3 reads CASSTGQGRGQPQHF. DNA for the CDR3: TGTGCCAGTAGTACGGGACAGGGAAGAGGCCAGCCCCAGCATTTT.

The V gene is TRBV19, the J gene TRBJ2-3; TRBD2 matches at 9 bases. V dropped 4 bases and J dropped 4; count of bases not matched to a gene: 0. Germline CDR1 and CDR2: LNHDA and SQIVND (reference sequence). This CDR3 comprises 13 residues. The CDR3 bases are TGTGCCAGTAGTAGACTAGCGGCAGATACGCAGTATTTT. This encodes CASSRLAADTQYF.

The genes are TRBV7-2 and TRBJ1-1; D not resolved. Germline CDR1 SGHTA, CDR2 FQGNSA. This CDR3 region has 13 residues. V dropped 5 bases and J dropped 4 bases, with 11 bases sitting between them. CDR3 in amino acids: CASSAQQSTEAFF. DNA of the CDR3: TGTGCCAGCAGCGCCCAACAGAGCACTGAAGCTTTCTTT.

This chain connects TRBV19 to TRBJ1-4; D might be TRBD1 (5 bases). This CDR3 region has 16 residues. V dropped 1 base and J dropped 0 bases, with 9 bases sitting between them. The germline CDR1 and CDR2 sequences are LNHDA and SQIVND (reference sequence). For the CDR3, the DNA is TGTGCCAGTAGTATAGTTGGGGCGTCAACTAATGAAAAACTGTTTTTT. Encoded protein: CASSIVGASTNEKLFF.

This clone has just one count. V gene TRBV3-1 (or the pseudogene TRBV3-2) combines with J gene TRBJ2-5, with TRBD1 identical over 9 bases. The germline V gene encodes CDR1 LGHDT and CDR2 YNNKEL (reference sequence). With 4 bases clipped from V and 7 bases from J, the junction kept 13 bases outside the gene matches. This CDR3 has 16 residues. CDR3 sequence (DNA): TGTGCCAGCAGCCGTGTGGGACAGGGTACAGTCGGGACCCAGTACTTC. It encodes CASSRVGQGTVGTQYF.

The rearrangement joins TRBV7-2 to TRBJ2-1; the match to TRBD2 covers 7 bases. The CDR3 covers 15 residues. J lost 3 bases, V lost 5 bases, and 7 bases had no gene match. Germline V gene sequence: CDR1 SGHTA, CDR2 FQGNSA. CDR3 sequence: CASSPRGSVYNEQFF. The DNA for the CDR3 is TGTGCCAGCAGCCCCCGCGGGAGTGTCTACAATGAGCAGTTCTTC.

As concerns this clone: Other DNA sequences in this sample translate to the same CDR3. The rearrangement joins TRBV5-1 to TRBJ2-3, with 8 nucleotides matching TRBD1. The CDR3 is made up of 16 amino acids. Germline CDR1 SGHRS, CDR2 YFSETQ. Unmatched junction bases numbered 4, after V lost 1 base and J lost 0 bases. The CDR3 region is CASSLQGQGSTDTQYF. Written as DNA, the CDR3 is TGCGCCAGCAGCTTGCAAGGACAGGGAAGCACAGATACGCAGTATTTT.

V and J are TRBV30 and TRBJ2-1, with TRBD2 matching over 8 bases. Trimming cost V 0 bases and J 5 bases; bases outside gene matches: 3. The CDR3 consists of 14 residues. Germline assignment: CDR1 GTSNPN and CDR2 SVGIG (reference sequence). Here the CDR3 DNA reads TGTGCCTGGAGTGTACTAGCGGTGGACAATGAGCAGTTCTTC. Translated, it gives CAWSVLAVDNEQFF. The full variable domain, rest sourced from reference TRBV30 and TRBJ2-1, is SQTIHQWPATLVQPVGSPLSLECTVEGTSNPNLYWYRQAAGRGLQLLFYSVGIGQISSEVPQNLSASRPQDRQFILSSKKLLLSDSGFYLCAWSVLAVDNEQFFGPGTRLTVL.

The chain has TRBV7-9 and TRBJ2-7, with 13 positions matching TRBD2. J lost 5 bases, V lost 1 base, and 8 bases had no gene match. Looked up from germline, CDR1 is SEHNR and CDR2 is FQNEAQ (reference sequence). CDR3 length: 17 residues. The CDR3 spells CASSLVVQGLAGHEQYF. In DNA form, the CDR3 reads TGTGCCAGCAGCTTAGTTGTCCAGGGACTAGCGGGGCACGAGCAGTACTTC.

This clone was recorded a few times. This sequence joins TRBV7-9 and TRBJ2-5; 10 nucleotides agree with TRBD2. Germline CDR1 is SEHNR and CDR2 is FQNEAQ (reference sequence). The CDR3 length is 16 residues. V lost 3 bases and J lost 4; bases outside the gene matches: 8. CDR3: CASSFSGLAVGETQYF. As DNA, the CDR3 is TGTGCCAGCAGCTTCTCCGGACTAGCGGTCGGAGAGACCCAGTACTTC.

About this clone: The same CDR3 is also encoded by other DNA sequences in this sample. This chain connects TRBV30 to TRBJ1-5; TRBD1 might be the D (6 bases). CDR3 length: 13 amino acids. The ends were cut back, 2 bases at V and 5 bases at J, with 10 bases in the middle. From germline, CDR1 is GTSNPN and CDR2 SVGIG (reference sequence). CDR3 DNA sequence: TGTGCCTGGAGTCCTTCAGGGGATCAGCCCCAGCATTTT. Amino acids: CAWSPSGDQPQHF.

The V call is TRBV6-5, the J call TRBJ1-4, with D perhaps matching TRBD1 (6 bases). V gave up 4 bases and J gave up 2 bases, with 8 bases separating them. This CDR3 spans 14 amino acids. CDR1 is MNHEY, CDR2 SVGAGI, per germline. CDR3 sequence reads: CASSWTDTNEKLFF. CDR3 nucleotide sequence: TGTGCCAGCAGTTGGACAGATACTAATGAAAAACTGTTTTTT.

This chain joins TRBV7-2 and TRBJ1-5, with 8 bases lining up with TRBD1. This CDR3 region has 15 residues. V lost 5 bases and J lost 7; bases outside the gene matches: 10. From germline, CDR1 is SGHTA and CDR2 FQGNSA. This CDR3 is CASSQLGTGGQPQHF. The CDR3 DNA follows: TGTGCCAGCAGCCAGCTCGGGACAGGCGGGCAGCCCCAGCATTTT.

The rearrangement links TRBV18 to TRBJ2-7, with D hard to call. This CDR3 has 14 amino acids. V lost 3 bases, J lost 0 bases, and 9 bases lay in between. Germline lookup yields CDR1 KGHSH and CDR2 LQKENI. The CDR3 protein is CASSPPSVSYEQYF. DNA of the CDR3: TGTGCCAGCTCACCCCCTTCCGTCTCCTACGAGCAGTACTTC.